This T cell receptor beta chain was identified during a study of vaccination effects on CD4 cells after COVID-19 (dated 2022 in TCRdb). In the study overall: Two doses of either the BNT162b2 or the mRNA-1273 mRNA SARS-CoV-2 vaccine were administered to participants. Pre-vaccine samples were drawn from a couple of convalescent patients 16 days and one week before the first dose, at 142 and 148 days after COVID-19 diagnosis. The study compared SARS-CoV-2 spike-specific CD4+ TCR repertoires before and after mRNA vaccination in COVID-19 convalescent patients and infection-naive vaccine recipients. Altogether, roughly 10 COVID-19 convalescent patients and several SARS-CoV-2-naive healthy vaccine recipients made up the full study. Cultures from other donors in the study were sequenced using the Oncomine TCR Beta short-read assay on an Illumina iSeq 100.

Concerning this clone: What antigen it recognizes has not been identified. Per-base qualities were not stored, and no clone one base away is much larger.

Broader findings and caveats from the paper: Both infection-induced and vaccine-induced clones contracted markedly at late post-vaccination timepoints, which is consistent with waning T cell responses. Among convalescent patients, the spike-reactive repertoire after vaccination was made up mainly of new vaccine-induced clones that were largely distinct from the clones induced by infection. Limitations of the study were the small number of convalescent patients and the absence of early post-infection timepoints.

From the cysteine up to the phenylalanine, the CDR3 has a length of 12 residues. Of all the DNA, just the CDR3 is kept, 36 bases in frame from base 1. The ViraFEST assay stimulated PBMC with viral peptide pools and then used TCR sequencing to identify antigen-specific CD4+ T cell clonotypes by expansion. After 10 days of culture, CD4+ T cells were isolated with the EasySep CD4+ T cell isolation kit. PCR-confirmed SARS-CoV-2 infection had occurred in convalescent patients between March and December 2020, before the Alpha, Beta and Delta variants emerged in the United States. Approximately 2.1 million PBMC per well were cultured in IMDM with around 5% human AB serum, around 9.1 IU/ml IL-2 and gentamicin, plus 10 ug/ml peptides. Half of the culture medium was replaced with fresh IL-2-containing medium on days 3 and 7. Unless otherwise noted, each peptide stimulation condition was cultured in triplicate wells. PBMC were separated from whole blood using Ficoll-Paque Plus gradient centrifugation and were then either cryopreserved at -140C or used fresh. The QIAamp micro DNA kit was used to extract genomic DNA from the cultured CD4+ T cells.

Receptor amplification or capture employed the immunoSEQ multiplex PCR assay. DNA from the cultured, isolated CD4+ T cells was subjected to TCR beta CDR3 sequencing. The authors' pipeline ran thus. Non-productive TCR sequences were removed, reads were trimmed to the CDR3 region, and CDR3s of at least 7 amino acids were retained. The MANAFEST web app was used to identify antigen-specific clonotypes by comparing expansion in peptide wells with expansion in reference cultures. For clones to be considered positive, expansion at FDR<0.05 versus reference and all other wells, an odds ratio above 5, and a frequency above 0.1% in two replicate wells were required. Cross-reactive clonotypes were defined as significantly expanded in SARS-CoV-2 spike wells and in at least one common cold coronavirus spike condition. CDR3 similarity was assessed by Levenshtein distance with the stringdist R package, and unrooted trees were built with ape in R 3.6.1. This immuneACCESS table, as held by TCRdb, lists in-frame sequences with V and J called but not all clones. Of the missing ones, under half trace to an unresolved V gene in checked studies; the others have no known cause. The V and J calls and clone size are taken from that table; D and trimming were inferred from the DNA. This sample is represented by approximately 38,000 clones; roughly 73% of them were singletons. The ten most abundant clones make up approximately 33% of the sample.

The rearranged chain carries TRBV21-1 and TRBJ1-2. TRBV21-1 is assigned pseudogene status. The clonotype was recovered from a human donor who had a prior SARS-CoV-2 infection. The sample here was CD4+ T cells from PBMCs cultured with a peptide pool, taken before COVID-19 vaccination. The CDR3 has the sequence CASSKASWGYTF. Here is the DNA: TGTGCCAGCAGCAAAGCATCGTGGGGCTACACCTTC.